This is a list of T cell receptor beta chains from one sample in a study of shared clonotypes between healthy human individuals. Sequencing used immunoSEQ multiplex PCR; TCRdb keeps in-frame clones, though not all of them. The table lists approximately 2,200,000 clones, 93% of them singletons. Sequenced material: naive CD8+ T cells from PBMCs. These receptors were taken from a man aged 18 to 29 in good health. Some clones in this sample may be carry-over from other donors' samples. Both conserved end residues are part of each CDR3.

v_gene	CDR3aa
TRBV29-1	CSALWSGQGPTGELFF
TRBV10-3	CAIRETSTDTQYF
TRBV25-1	CASSEVGFNQPQHF
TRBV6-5	CASRSPDRLYEQYF
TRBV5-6	CASSSQDSYEQYF
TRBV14	CASSVGTGTEAFF
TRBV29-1	CSVAGTGELSSYNEQFF
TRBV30	CAWSVRGLATQYF
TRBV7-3	CASSSQTNTGELFF
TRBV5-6	CASRPPGGSANTGELFF
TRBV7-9	CASSLPSGETQYF
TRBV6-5	CASSPGTDTQYF
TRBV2	CASSEGFSINEQFF
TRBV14	CASSQGGLRYNEQFF
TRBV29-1	CSVKGLAGGGTYNEQFF
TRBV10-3	CAISAGTSEAFF
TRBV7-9	CASNPTGVTNTGELFF
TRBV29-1	CSVEDRGGTYNEQFF
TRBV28	CASSSPHLSGTDTQYF
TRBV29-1	CSIRTATEAFF
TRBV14	CASSLGTLLLGNTIYF
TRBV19	CASRPSGESTEAFF
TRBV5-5	CASSLVWRVQTDTQYF
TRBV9	CASSVGGLAGGRETQYF
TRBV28	CASSDSTVSQPQHF
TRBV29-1	CSVERGLPYF
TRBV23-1	CASSQPSGTSGTHEQFF
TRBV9	CASSWGRTPYSGANVLTF